This T cell receptor beta chain originates from a study of blood T cell repertoires in COVID-19. For the study at large: Samples taken during acute and convalescent COVID-19 were collected in the United States, Italy and Spain. T cells, B-cell-depleted T cells, or PBMCs provided the cDNA or gDNA that served as material.

The protocol was immunoSEQ multiplex PCR, while the TCRdb copy is restricted to in-frame clones and leaves out a portion. The data hold about 59,000 clones, with approximately 92% observed a single time. With V trimmed by 5 bases and J by 5 bases, 4 bases remained unmatched. Germline V gene lookup returns CDR1 SGHVS and CDR2 FNYEAQ. The CDR3 contains 13 residues. V usage is TRBV7-6 and J usage is TRBJ2-5; 8 bases map to TRBD1. The sequencing sample was made of peripheral blood. This TCR derives from a man older than 75 with acute or convalescent COVID-19. CDR3 amino acids: CASSPGGVETQYF. The CDR3 nucleotides are TGTGCCAGCAGCCCAGGGGGCGTCGAGACCCAGTACTTC. The full variable domain, its missing parts supplied by reference TRBV7-6 and TRBJ2-5, is GAGVSQSPRYKVTKRGQDVALRCDPISGHVSLYWYRQALGQGPEFLTYFNYEAQQDKSGLPNDRFSAERPEGSISTLTIQRTEQRDSAMYRCASSPGGVETQYFGPGTRLLVL.